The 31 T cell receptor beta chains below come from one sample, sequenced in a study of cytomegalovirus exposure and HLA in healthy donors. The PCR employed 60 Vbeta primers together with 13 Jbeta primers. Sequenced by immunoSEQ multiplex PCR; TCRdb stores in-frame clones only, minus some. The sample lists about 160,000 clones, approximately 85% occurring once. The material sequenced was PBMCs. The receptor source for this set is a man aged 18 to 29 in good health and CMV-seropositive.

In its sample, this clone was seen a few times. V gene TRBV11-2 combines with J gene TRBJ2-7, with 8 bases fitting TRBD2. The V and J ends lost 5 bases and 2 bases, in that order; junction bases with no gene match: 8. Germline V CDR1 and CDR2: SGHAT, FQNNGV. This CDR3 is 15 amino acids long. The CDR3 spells CASSGIAGSAYEQYF. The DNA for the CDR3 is TGTGCCAGCAGCGGAATAGCGGGGTCAGCCTACGAGCAGTACTTC.

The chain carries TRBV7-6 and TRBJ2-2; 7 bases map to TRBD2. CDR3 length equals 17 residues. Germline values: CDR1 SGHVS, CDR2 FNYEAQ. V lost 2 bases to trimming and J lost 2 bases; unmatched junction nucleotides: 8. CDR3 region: CASSLNTGTINTGELFF. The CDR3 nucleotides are TGTGCCAGCAGCTTAAATACCGGGACTATAAACACCGGGGAGCTGTTTTTT.

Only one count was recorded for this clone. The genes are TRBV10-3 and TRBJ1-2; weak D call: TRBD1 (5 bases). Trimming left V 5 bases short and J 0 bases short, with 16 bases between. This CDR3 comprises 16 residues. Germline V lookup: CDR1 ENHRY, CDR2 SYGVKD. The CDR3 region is CAISPNGAGANYGYTF. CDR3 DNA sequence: TGTGCCATCAGTCCGAATGGGGCGGGAGCTAACTATGGCTACACCTTC.

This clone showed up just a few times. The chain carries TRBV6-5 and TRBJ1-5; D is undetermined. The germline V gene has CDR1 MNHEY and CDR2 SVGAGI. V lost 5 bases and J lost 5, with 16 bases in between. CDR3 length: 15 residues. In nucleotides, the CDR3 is TGTGCCAGCAGTCCCGGAGCGTTACGGGATCAGCCCCAGCATTTT. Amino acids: CASSPGALRDQPQHF.

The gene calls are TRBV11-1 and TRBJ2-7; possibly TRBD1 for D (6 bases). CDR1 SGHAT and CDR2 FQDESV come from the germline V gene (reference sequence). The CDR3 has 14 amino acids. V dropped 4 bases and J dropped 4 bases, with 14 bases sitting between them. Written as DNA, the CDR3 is TGTGCCAGCAGCTCCCTCGGGACAAAATACGAGCAGTACTTC. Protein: CASSSLGTKYEQYF.

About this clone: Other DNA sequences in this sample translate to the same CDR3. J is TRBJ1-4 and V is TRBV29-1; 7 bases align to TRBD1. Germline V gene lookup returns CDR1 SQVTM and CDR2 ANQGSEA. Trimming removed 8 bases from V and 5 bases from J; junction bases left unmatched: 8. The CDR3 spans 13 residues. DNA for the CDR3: TGCAGCACCAGGGACAGAACCAATGAAAAACTGTTTTTT. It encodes CSTRDRTNEKLFF. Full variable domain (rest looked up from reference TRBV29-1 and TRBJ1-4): SAVISQKPSRDICQRGTSLTIQCQVDSQVTMMFWYRQQPGQSLTLIATANQGSEATYESGFVIDKFPISRPNLTFSTLTVSNMSPEDSSIYLCSTRDRTNEKLFFGSGTQLSVL.

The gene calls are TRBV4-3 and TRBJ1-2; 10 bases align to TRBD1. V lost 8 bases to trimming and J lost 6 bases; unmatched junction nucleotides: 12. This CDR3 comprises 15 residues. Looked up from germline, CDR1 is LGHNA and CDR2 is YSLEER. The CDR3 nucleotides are TGCGCCAGCCAGCAGGTTGCCGGGACAGGGGATGGCTACACCTTC. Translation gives CASQQVAGTGDGYTF.

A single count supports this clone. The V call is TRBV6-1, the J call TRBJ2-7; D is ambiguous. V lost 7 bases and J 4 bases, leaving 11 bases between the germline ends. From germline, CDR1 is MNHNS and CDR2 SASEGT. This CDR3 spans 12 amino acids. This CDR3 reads CASKNTAYEQYF. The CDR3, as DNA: TGTGCCAGCAAAAATACAGCTTACGAGCAGTACTTC.

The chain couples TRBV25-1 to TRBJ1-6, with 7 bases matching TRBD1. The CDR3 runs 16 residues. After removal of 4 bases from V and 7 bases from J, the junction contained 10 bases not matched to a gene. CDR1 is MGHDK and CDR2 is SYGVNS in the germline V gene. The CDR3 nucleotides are TGTGCCAGCAGTGGATGGGAAGGGGGCGTAAATTCACCCCTCCACTTT. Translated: CASSGWEGGVNSPLHF.

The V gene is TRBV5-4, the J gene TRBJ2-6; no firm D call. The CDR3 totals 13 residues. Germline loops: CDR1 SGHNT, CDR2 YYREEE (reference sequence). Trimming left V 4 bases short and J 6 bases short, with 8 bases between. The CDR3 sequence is CASSPREANVLTF. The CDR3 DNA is TGTGCCAGCAGCCCCCGAGAGGCCAACGTCCTGACTTTC.

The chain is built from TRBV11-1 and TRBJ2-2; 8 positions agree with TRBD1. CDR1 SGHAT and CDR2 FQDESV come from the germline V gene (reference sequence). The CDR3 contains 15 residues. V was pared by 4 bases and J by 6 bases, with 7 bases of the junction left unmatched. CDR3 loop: CASSSDRELAGELFF. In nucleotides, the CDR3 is TGTGCCAGCAGCTCGGACAGGGAGTTGGCCGGGGAGCTGTTTTTT.

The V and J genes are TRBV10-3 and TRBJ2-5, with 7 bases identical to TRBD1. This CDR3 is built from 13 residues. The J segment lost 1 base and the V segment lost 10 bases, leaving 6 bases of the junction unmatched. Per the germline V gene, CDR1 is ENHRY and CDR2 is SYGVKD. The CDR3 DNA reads TGTGCCAGCACGGACAGGATCCAAGAGACCCAGTACTTC. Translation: CASTDRIQETQYF.

The CDR3 sequence: CASSHQAGAYTEAFF. DNA for the CDR3: TGCGCCAGCAGCCACCAAGCGGGGGCCTATACTGAAGCTTTCTTT. This sequence joins TRBV4-3 and TRBJ1-1; D might be TRBD1 (6 bases). The CDR3 consists of 15 residues. CDR1 is LGHNA and CDR2 is YSLEER in the germline V gene. The V gene lost 3 bases and the J gene lost 5 bases, with 16 bases spanning the gap.

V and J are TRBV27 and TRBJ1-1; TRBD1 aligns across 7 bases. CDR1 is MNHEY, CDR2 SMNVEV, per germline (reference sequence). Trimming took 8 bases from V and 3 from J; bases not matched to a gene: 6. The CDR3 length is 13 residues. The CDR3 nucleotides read TGTGCCAGCCATGGGACAGCGGACACTGAAGCTTTCTTT. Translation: CASHGTADTEAFF.

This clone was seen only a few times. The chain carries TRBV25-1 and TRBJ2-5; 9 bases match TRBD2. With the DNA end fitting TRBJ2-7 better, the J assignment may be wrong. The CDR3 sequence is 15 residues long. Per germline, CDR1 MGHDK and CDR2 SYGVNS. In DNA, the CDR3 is TGTGCCAGCAGTGAAGGGGCTAGCGGGGTCTACGAGCAGTACTTC. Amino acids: CASSEGASGVYEQYF.

The CDR3 loop reads CASSIHKQGSGNTIYF. The CDR3 DNA is TGTGCCAGTAGTATACACAAACAGGGTTCTGGAAACACCATATATTTT. The rearrangement joins TRBV19 to TRBJ1-3; a possible D gene is TRBD1 (6 bases). CDR3 length: 16 residues. The V gene's germline CDR1 is LNHDA and CDR2 SQIVND (reference sequence). The V gene lost 2 bases and the J gene lost 1 base, with 12 bases spanning the gap.

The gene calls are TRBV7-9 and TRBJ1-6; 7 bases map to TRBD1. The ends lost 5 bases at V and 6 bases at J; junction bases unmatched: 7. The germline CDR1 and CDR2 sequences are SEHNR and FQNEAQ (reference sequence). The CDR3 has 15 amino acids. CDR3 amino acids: CASSPITGVNSPLHF. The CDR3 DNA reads TGTGCCAGCAGCCCCATTACAGGGGTTAATTCACCCCTCCACTTT.

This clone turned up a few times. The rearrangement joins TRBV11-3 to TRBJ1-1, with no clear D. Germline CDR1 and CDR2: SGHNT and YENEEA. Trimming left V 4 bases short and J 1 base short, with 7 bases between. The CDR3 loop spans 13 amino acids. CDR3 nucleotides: TGTGCCAGCAGCTGGGAGACGAACACTGAAGCTTTCTTT. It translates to CASSWETNTEAFF. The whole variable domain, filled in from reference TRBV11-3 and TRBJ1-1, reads EAGVVQSPRYKIIEKKQPVAFWCNPISGHNTLYWYLQNLGQGPELLIRYENEEAVDDSQLPKDRFSAERLKGVDSTLKIQPAELGDSAVYLCASSWETNTEAFFGQGTRLTVV.

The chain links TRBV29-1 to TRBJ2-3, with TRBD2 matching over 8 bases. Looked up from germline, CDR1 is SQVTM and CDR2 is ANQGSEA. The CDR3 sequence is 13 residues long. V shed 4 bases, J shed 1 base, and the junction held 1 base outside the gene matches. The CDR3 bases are TGCAGCGTTGCGGGGGGGCGCACAGATACGCAGTATTTT. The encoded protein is CSVAGGRTDTQYF.

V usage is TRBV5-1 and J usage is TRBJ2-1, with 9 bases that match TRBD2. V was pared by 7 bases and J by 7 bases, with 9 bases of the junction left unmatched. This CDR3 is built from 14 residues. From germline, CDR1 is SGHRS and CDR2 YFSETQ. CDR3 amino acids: CASAGRGGLNEQFF. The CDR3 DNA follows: TGCGCCAGCGCGGGGCGGGGGGGCCTGAATGAGCAGTTCTTC.

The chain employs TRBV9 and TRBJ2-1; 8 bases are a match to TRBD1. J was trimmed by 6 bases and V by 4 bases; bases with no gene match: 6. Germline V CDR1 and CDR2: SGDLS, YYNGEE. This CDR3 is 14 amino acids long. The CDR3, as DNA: TGTGCCAGCAGCCCACAGGGGGGTGTCAATGAGCAGTTCTTC. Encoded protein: CASSPQGGVNEQFF.

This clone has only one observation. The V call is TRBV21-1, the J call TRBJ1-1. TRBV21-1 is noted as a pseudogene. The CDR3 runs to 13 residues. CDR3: CASTPLLGGEAFF. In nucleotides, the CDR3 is TGTGCCAGCACCCCACTTCTAGGGGGGGAGGCTTTCTTT.

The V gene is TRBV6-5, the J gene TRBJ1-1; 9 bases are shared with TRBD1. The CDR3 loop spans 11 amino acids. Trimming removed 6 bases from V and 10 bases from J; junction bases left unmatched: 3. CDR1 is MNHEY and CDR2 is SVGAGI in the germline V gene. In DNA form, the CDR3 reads TGTGCCAGCAGCACGACAGGGGGAGCTTTCTTT. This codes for CASSTTGGAFF.

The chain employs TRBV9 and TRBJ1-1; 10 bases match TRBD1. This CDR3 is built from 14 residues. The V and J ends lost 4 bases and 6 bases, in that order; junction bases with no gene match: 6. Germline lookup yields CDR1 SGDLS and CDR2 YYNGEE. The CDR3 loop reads CASSMGQGTAEAFF. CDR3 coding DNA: TGTGCCAGCAGCATGGGACAGGGGACGGCTGAAGCTTTCTTT.

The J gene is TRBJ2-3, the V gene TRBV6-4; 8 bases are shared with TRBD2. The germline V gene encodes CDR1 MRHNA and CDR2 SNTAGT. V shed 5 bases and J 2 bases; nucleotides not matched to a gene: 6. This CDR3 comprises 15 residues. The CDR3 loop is CASSPSGGTTDTQYF. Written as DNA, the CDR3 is TGTGCCAGCAGTCCTTCGGGGGGGACCACAGATACGCAGTATTTT.

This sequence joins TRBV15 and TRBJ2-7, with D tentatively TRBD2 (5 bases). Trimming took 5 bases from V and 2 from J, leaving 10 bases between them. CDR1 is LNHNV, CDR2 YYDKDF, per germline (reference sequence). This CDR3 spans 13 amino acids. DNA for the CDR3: TGTGCCACCAGCTCCGGGGTTGCCTACGAGCAGTACTTC. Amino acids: CATSSGVAYEQYF.

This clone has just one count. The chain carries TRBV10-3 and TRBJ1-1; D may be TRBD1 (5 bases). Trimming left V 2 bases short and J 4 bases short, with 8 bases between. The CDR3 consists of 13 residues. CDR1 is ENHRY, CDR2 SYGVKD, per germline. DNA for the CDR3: TGTGCCATCAGTGAGCGGGGGGGCACTGAAGCTTTCTTT. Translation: CAISERGGTEAFF.

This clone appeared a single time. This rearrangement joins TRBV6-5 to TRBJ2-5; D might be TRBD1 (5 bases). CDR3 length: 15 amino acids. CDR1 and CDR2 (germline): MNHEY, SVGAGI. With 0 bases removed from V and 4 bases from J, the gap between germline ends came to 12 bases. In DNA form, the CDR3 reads TGTGCCAGCAGTTACTCGAGACAGTTTGCAGAGACCCAGTACTTC. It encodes CASSYSRQFAETQYF.

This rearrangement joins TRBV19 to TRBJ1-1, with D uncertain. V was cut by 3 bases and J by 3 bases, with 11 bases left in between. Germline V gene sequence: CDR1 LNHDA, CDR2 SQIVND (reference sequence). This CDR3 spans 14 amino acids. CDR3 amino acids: CASSIRGADTEAFF. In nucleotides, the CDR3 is TGTGCCAGTAGTATTCGGGGAGCGGACACTGAAGCTTTCTTT. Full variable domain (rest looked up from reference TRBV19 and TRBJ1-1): DGGITQSPKYLFRKEGQNVTLSCEQNLNHDAMYWYRQDPGQGLRLIYYSQIVNDFQKGDIAEGYSVSREKKESFPLTVTSAQKNPTAFYLCASSIRGADTEAFFGQGTRLTVV.

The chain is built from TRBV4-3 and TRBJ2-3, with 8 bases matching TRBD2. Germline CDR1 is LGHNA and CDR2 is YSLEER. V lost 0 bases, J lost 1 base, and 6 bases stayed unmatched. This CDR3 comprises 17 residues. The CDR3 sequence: CASSQEIAGTRTDTQYF. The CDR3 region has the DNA TGCGCCAGCAGCCAAGAAATAGCGGGGACGCGCACAGATACGCAGTATTTT.

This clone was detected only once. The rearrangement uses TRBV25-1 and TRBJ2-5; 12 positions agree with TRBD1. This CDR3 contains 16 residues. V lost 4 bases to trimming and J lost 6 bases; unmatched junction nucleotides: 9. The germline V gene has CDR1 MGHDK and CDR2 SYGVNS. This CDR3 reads CASSGRGQGARKTQYF. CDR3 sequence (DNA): TGTGCCAGCAGTGGAAGGGGACAGGGGGCGAGGAAGACCCAGTACTTC.